A selection of T cell receptor beta chains follows, all from one sample in a study of OX40 agonist ivuxolimab in advanced cancers. The assay was immunoSEQ multiplex PCR, and TCRdb's table has in-frame clones only and misses some. The repertoire includes around 30,000 clones, about four fifths of them detected once, and 2.5% to 3% sits in the top ten. Sequences were derived from CD4+ or CD8+ T cells sorted from blood, sampled in a trial of the OX40 agonist ivuxolimab. The receptors here all came from an adult with an advanced solid tumor such as melanoma, head and neck, liver or kidney cancer. Each CDR3 is given without its conserved first and last residue. Part of the rows lack a size; the others show once, few, many or a class for expanded clones.

len | abundance | j_gene | v_gene | CDR3aa
10 | medium-sized | TRBJ2-1 | TRBV2 | ASSGDVYEQF
12 | . | TRBJ2-7 | TRBV11-1 | ASSTRQSSYEQY
12 | . | TRBJ2-3 | TRBV25-1 | ASSVGSRTDTQY
14 | . | TRBJ2-7 | TRBV11-1 | ASSLEPVGSANEQY
12 | few | TRBJ1-3 | TRBV6-5 | ASRSVISGNTIY
11 | . | TRBJ1-1 | TRBV4-3 | ASSQGGDRQAF
9 | . | TRBJ2-2 | TRBV27 | ASSMTGELF
12 | . | TRBJ2-7 | TRBV5-6 | ASSPDGSSYEQY
10 | few | TRBJ1-2 | TRBV30 | AWSFGNYGYT
13 | once | TRBJ2-2 | TRBV9 | ASSVGGYDPGELF
12 | . | TRBJ2-7 | TRBV7-9 | ASSPASINYEQY
11 | . | TRBJ2-3 | TRBV5-4 | ASSQDSTDTQY
13 | . | TRBJ2-2 | TRBV6-4 | ASRQGTTNTGELF
12 | once | TRBJ1-2 | TRBV7-2 | ASRPAGQGWGYT
10 | . | TRBJ1-2 | TRBV29-1 | SVERGNYGYT
13 | . | TRBJ1-5 | TRBV2 | ASSGVVGIHQPQH
15 | . | TRBJ2-4 | TRBV11-2 | ASSSQSGQGGVNIQY
11 | few | TRBJ1-1 | TRBV19 | ASSIKENTEAF
16 | . | TRBJ2-4 | TRBV19 | ASSFNGSPFGTKNIQY
12 | . | TRBJ1-5 | TRBV6-5 | ASSYGGGGQPQH
11 | . | TRBJ2-1 | TRBV5-1 | ASSPTGGNEQF
12 | . | TRBJ2-3 | TRBV4-1 | ASSQDNNADTQY
11 | . | TRBJ1-1 | TRBV6-1 | ASSVQGYTEAF
11 | . | TRBJ2-7 | TRBV7-9 | ASSLATRYEQY
13 | once | TRBJ2-1 | TRBV5-4 | ASSTGTQTGDEQF
10 | . | TRBJ1-2 | TRBV7-9 | ASSRGTHGYT
12 | . | TRBJ2-7 | TRBV18 | ASSPGTGRNEQY
14 | . | TRBJ1-4 | TRBV4-3 | ASSQERDATNEKLF
12 | . | TRBJ1-1 | TRBV9 | ASSPLTVNTEAF
15 | . | TRBJ2-2 | TRBV30 | AWSVTRTSGNTGELF
15 | . | TRBJ2-1 | TRBV10-3 | AISERGSQSSYNEQF
13 | . | TRBJ1-3 | TRBV28 | ASSGWRTSGNTIY
13 | . | TRBJ2-5 | TRBV5-1 | ASSLMTGAGETQY
17 | . | TRBJ2-1 | TRBV7-2 | ASSLVGTRRVVSYNEQF
14 | . | TRBJ1-2 | TRBV18 | ASSPPAALSVYGYT
9 | once | TRBJ1-1 | TRBV6-5 | ASNHGVVAF
12 | few | TRBJ1-2 | TRBV18 | ASSVGANNYGYT